A selection of T cell receptor beta chains follows, all from one sample in a study of cytomegalovirus exposure and HLA in healthy donors. TCRdb keeps only in-frame clones here, not all; method: immunoSEQ multiplex PCR. The sample yields 100,000 to 150,000 clones, roughly 89% seen once. The sequencing input was PBMCs. The source of these receptors is a woman between 18 and 30 years old in good health and CMV-seronegative. CDR3s include the opening cysteine and the closing phenylalanine or tryptophan. Each record gives: clone size, D gene, J gene, V gene, CDR3 DNA, CDR3 protein. D genes are given only for firm matches. The size field is filled for only some rows; it gives once, few, many or a size class.

clone size: NA
D gene: TRBD2
J gene: TRBJ2-1
V gene: TRBV27
CDR3 DNA: TGTGCCAGCAGTTTATTGGGGACTAGCGGGGGATACAATGAGCAGTTCTTC
CDR3 protein: CASSLLGTSGGYNEQFF

clone size: NA
D gene: NA
J gene: TRBJ2-7
V gene: TRBV7-2
CDR3 DNA: TGTGCCAGCAGCCCTCGACAGGCAGGGGACGAGCAGTACTTC
CDR3 protein: CASSPRQAGDEQYF

clone size: NA
D gene: TRBD2
J gene: TRBJ2-5
V gene: TRBV28
CDR3 DNA: TGTGCCAGCAGTTTTGTTAACGGGAGGGCCGCAGAGACCCAGTACTTC
CDR3 protein: CASSFVNGRAAETQYF

clone size: NA
D gene: TRBD1
J gene: TRBJ1-1
V gene: TRBV19
CDR3 DNA: TGTGCCAGCACGGGACAGGGGGCAACTGAAGCTTTCTTT
CDR3 protein: CASTGQGATEAFF

clone size: once
D gene: NA
J gene: TRBJ2-7
V gene: TRBV2
CDR3 DNA: TGTGCCAGCAGTGGACAGAACTACGAGCAGTACTTC
CDR3 protein: CASSGQNYEQYF

clone size: NA
D gene: TRBD1
J gene: TRBJ2-7
V gene: TRBV5-1
CDR3 DNA: TGCGCCAGCAGCTTGGGGACAGGGGATCTCGAGCAGTACTTC
CDR3 protein: CASSLGTGDLEQYF

clone size: NA
D gene: NA
J gene: TRBJ2-3
V gene: TRBV6-1
CDR3 DNA: TGTGCCAGCAGTCCGGGGAGGAGCGTTTATACGCAGTATTTT
CDR3 protein: CASSPGRSVYTQYF

clone size: NA
D gene: NA
J gene: TRBJ1-2
V gene: TRBV5-1
CDR3 DNA: TGCGCCAGCAGCTTCCCAGGGACTAACTATGGCTACACCTTC
CDR3 protein: CASSFPGTNYGYTF

clone size: NA
D gene: NA
J gene: TRBJ2-7
V gene: TRBV5-6
CDR3 DNA: TGTGCCAGCAGCTTAACAGGGACCTACGAGCAGTACTTC
CDR3 protein: CASSLTGTYEQYF

clone size: NA
D gene: TRBD2
J gene: TRBJ2-1
V gene: TRBV2
CDR3 DNA: TGTGCCAGCAGTGAAGCGGGGACTACCAACAATGAGCAGTTCTTC
CDR3 protein: CASSEAGTTNNEQFF

clone size: NA
D gene: NA
J gene: TRBJ2-7
V gene: TRBV11-2
CDR3 DNA: TGTGCCAGCAGCTTAGTAGATAGTACGTACTTC
CDR3 protein: CASSLVDSTYF

clone size: NA
D gene: NA
J gene: TRBJ2-7
V gene: TRBV28
CDR3 DNA: TGTGCCAGCAGTCTCGCGGACTTCCCCTACGAGCAGTACTTC
CDR3 protein: CASSLADFPYEQYF

clone size: NA
D gene: NA
J gene: TRBJ1-2
V gene: TRBV11-2
CDR3 DNA: TGTGCCAGCAGCTTAGTCCGTGGAGCCTCCTATGGCTACACCTTC
CDR3 protein: CASSLVRGASYGYTF

clone size: NA
D gene: TRBD2
J gene: TRBJ2-1
V gene: TRBV6-4
CDR3 DNA: TGTGCCAGCAGTGACGGACTAGCGCTCTCCTACAATGAGCAGTTCTTC
CDR3 protein: CASSDGLALSYNEQFF

clone size: NA
D gene: NA
J gene: TRBJ2-1
V gene: TRBV6-5
CDR3 DNA: TGTGCCAGCAGTCTAACAGGTTCTTTCAATGAGCAGTTCTTC
CDR3 protein: CASSLTGSFNEQFF

clone size: NA
D gene: TRBD1
J gene: TRBJ2-7
V gene: TRBV4-1
CDR3 DNA: TGCGCCAGCAGCCACTCGGGACAGGGGGCCTACGAGCAGTACTTC
CDR3 protein: CASSHSGQGAYEQYF

clone size: NA
D gene: NA
J gene: TRBJ2-4
V gene: TRBV6-6
CDR3 DNA: TGTGCCAGCAGCCTTGCATTGCGGCTATGGGACATTCAGTACTTC
CDR3 protein: CASSLALRLWDIQYF

clone size: NA
D gene: NA
J gene: TRBJ2-7
V gene: TRBV4-1
CDR3 DNA: TGCGCCAGCAGCCAAGATGAGGTACAGGGAAGCTACGAGCAGTACTTC
CDR3 protein: CASSQDEVQGSYEQYF

clone size: NA
D gene: TRBD2
J gene: TRBJ2-1
V gene: TRBV11-2
CDR3 DNA: TGTGCCAGCAGCCCCCTCGTGACTAGCGGGAACCACAATGAGCAGTTCTTC
CDR3 protein: CASSPLVTSGNHNEQFF

clone size: NA
D gene: TRBD2
J gene: TRBJ2-3
V gene: TRBV28
CDR3 DNA: TGTGCCACCTCATCCATAAGCGGGAGGGGGGCAGATACGCAGTATTTT
CDR3 protein: CATSSISGRGADTQYF

clone size: NA
D gene: NA
J gene: TRBJ2-2
V gene: TRBV11-2
CDR3 DNA: TGTGCCAGCAGGCCAACTAGCTCGGAGGACAACACCGGGGAGCTGTTTTTT
CDR3 protein: CASRPTSSEDNTGELFF

clone size: NA
D gene: TRBD1
J gene: TRBJ2-6
V gene: TRBV4-1
CDR3 DNA: TGCGCCAGCAGCCCTTCGGGACAGCAGAGCTCTGGGGCCAACGTCCTGACTTTC
CDR3 protein: CASSPSGQQSSGANVLTF

clone size: NA
D gene: NA
J gene: TRBJ2-7
V gene: TRBV27
CDR3 DNA: TGTGCCAGCAGGCCCGAGTTACGGGAGAGCTACGAGCAGTACTTC
CDR3 protein: CASRPELRESYEQYF

clone size: NA
D gene: NA
J gene: TRBJ2-7
V gene: TRBV7-8
CDR3 DNA: TGTGCCAGCAGCTTACTAGGAGGACTCCCCTCCTACGAGCAGTACTTC
CDR3 protein: CASSLLGGLPSYEQYF

clone size: once
D gene: NA
J gene: TRBJ2-1
V gene: TRBV12-5
CDR3 DNA: TGTGCTAGTGGGCGAATGATGGAGCAGTTCTTC
CDR3 protein: CASGRMMEQFF

clone size: NA
D gene: TRBD2
J gene: TRBJ2-1
V gene: TRBV10-3
CDR3 DNA: TGTGCCATCAGTCTCAGCGGGAGCACCAATGAGCAGTTCTTC
CDR3 protein: CAISLSGSTNEQFF

clone size: NA
D gene: TRBD1
J gene: TRBJ2-5
V gene: TRBV6-5
CDR3 DNA: TGTGCCAGCAGTCCCAGGGGGACAGAAGAGACCCAGTACTTC
CDR3 protein: CASSPRGTEETQYF

clone size: NA
D gene: TRBD1
J gene: TRBJ2-6
V gene: TRBV19
CDR3 DNA: TGTGCCAGCCTGGGGCAGGGGGCCCCGGGGGCCAACGTCCTGACTTTC
CDR3 protein: CASLGQGAPGANVLTF

clone size: NA
D gene: NA
J gene: TRBJ2-7
V gene: TRBV7-8
CDR3 DNA: TGTGCCAGCAGCTTAGCGCCGAGGTACGAGCAGTACTTC
CDR3 protein: CASSLAPRYEQYF

clone size: NA
D gene: NA
J gene: TRBJ2-3
V gene: TRBV27
CDR3 DNA: TGTGCCAGCAGTCAGACGTGGGCGGGGATGGAAGATACGCAGTATTTT
CDR3 protein: CASSQTWAGMEDTQYF

clone size: NA
D gene: NA
J gene: TRBJ1-1
V gene: TRBV4-1
CDR3 DNA: TGCGCCAGCAGCCAAGTTTTATCTGGGGCAGTGAACACTGAAGCTTTCTTT
CDR3 protein: CASSQVLSGAVNTEAFF

clone size: NA
D gene: NA
J gene: TRBJ1-2
V gene: TRBV28
CDR3 DNA: TGTGCCAGCAGTTTAGCCAGGCCCTATGGCTACACCTTC
CDR3 protein: CASSLARPYGYTF

clone size: NA
D gene: TRBD2
J gene: TRBJ2-5
V gene: TRBV9
CDR3 DNA: TGTGCCAGCAGCGAGGGGACTAGCGGGGGTCAAGAGACCCAGTACTTC
CDR3 protein: CASSEGTSGGQETQYF

clone size: NA
D gene: NA
J gene: TRBJ1-1
V gene: TRBV27
CDR3 DNA: TGTGCCAGCAGTCCCCGGTTAGAACGGTACACTGAAGCTTTCTTT
CDR3 protein: CASSPRLERYTEAFF

clone size: NA
D gene: NA
J gene: TRBJ1-1
V gene: TRBV27
CDR3 DNA: TGTGCCAGCTATAGGAACACTGAAGCTTTCTTT
CDR3 protein: CASYRNTEAFF

clone size: NA
D gene: NA
J gene: TRBJ2-1
V gene: TRBV4-2
CDR3 DNA: TGTGCCAGCAGCCAAGCGACTATGGGTGTTCTGGATGAGCAGTTCTTC
CDR3 protein: CASSQATMGVLDEQFF

clone size: NA
D gene: TRBD2
J gene: TRBJ2-7
V gene: TRBV6-1
CDR3 DNA: TGTGCCAGCTCGACAGGGACTAGCGGTGCATACGAGCAGTACTTC
CDR3 protein: CASSTGTSGAYEQYF

clone size: NA
D gene: NA
J gene: TRBJ1-5
V gene: TRBV29-1
CDR3 DNA: TGCAGCGTTAGGTGGGGGCATCAGCCCCAGCATTTT
CDR3 protein: CSVRWGHQPQHF

clone size: once
D gene: NA
J gene: TRBJ2-1
V gene: TRBV5-4
CDR3 DNA: TGTGCCAGCGGGCTAGGGGGAGGGAACAATGAGCAGTTCTTC
CDR3 protein: CASGLGGGNNEQFF

clone size: NA
D gene: TRBD2
J gene: TRBJ2-6
V gene: TRBV19
CDR3 DNA: TGTGCCAGTAACGGGGGGAACTCTGGGGCCAACGTCCTGACTTTC
CDR3 protein: CASNGGNSGANVLTF

clone size: NA
D gene: NA
J gene: TRBJ2-5
V gene: TRBV5-4
CDR3 DNA: TGTGCCAGCAGCTTTGTCGCGAGAGAGACCCAGTACTTC
CDR3 protein: CASSFVARETQYF

clone size: NA
D gene: NA
J gene: TRBJ2-3
V gene: TRBV5-1
CDR3 DNA: TGCGCCAGCAGCTTGGAAACATCCACAGATACGCAGTATTTT
CDR3 protein: CASSLETSTDTQYF

clone size: NA
D gene: TRBD1
J gene: TRBJ2-5
V gene: TRBV28
CDR3 DNA: TGTGCCAGCAGGCCAACTCGGTGGGGACAGCAAGAGACCCAGTACTTC
CDR3 protein: CASRPTRWGQQETQYF

clone size: NA
D gene: NA
J gene: TRBJ2-7
V gene: TRBV9
CDR3 DNA: TGTGCCAGCAGCGTAGCTCGGAGGGGTGGCTCCTACGAGCAGTACTTC
CDR3 protein: CASSVARRGGSYEQYF

clone size: NA
D gene: TRBD1
J gene: TRBJ1-4
V gene: TRBV15
CDR3 DNA: TGTGCCACCAGACCCGACAGGGATCCCTCATCTGGAAAACTGTTTTTT
CDR3 protein: CATRPDRDPSSGKLFF

clone size: NA
D gene: NA
J gene: TRBJ1-2
V gene: TRBV6-1
CDR3 DNA: TGTGCCAGCAGTGATTGGACCACGGGGGGCTACACCTTC
CDR3 protein: CASSDWTTGGYTF

clone size: few
D gene: NA
J gene: TRBJ2-2
V gene: TRBV5-1
CDR3 DNA: TGCGCCAGCAGTGTCCTACAGTTGACCGGGGAGCTGTTTTTT
CDR3 protein: CASSVLQLTGELFF

clone size: NA
D gene: NA
J gene: TRBJ2-1
V gene: TRBV20-1
CDR3 DNA: TGCAGTGCTGGAGAAGGTGGCGGGCAGTTCTTC
CDR3 protein: CSAGEGGGQFF

clone size: NA
D gene: NA
J gene: TRBJ2-2
V gene: TRBV30
CDR3 DNA: TGTGCCTGGATGGGGGGGCAAACGAACACCGGGGAGCTGTTTTTT
CDR3 protein: CAWMGGQTNTGELFF